Detailed here is one T cell receptor beta chain. This clonotype was found a few times. Its antigen is unknown. Base qualities are missing; no much larger clone stands one base away. Receptors were amplified or captured by PCR. The sequencer was an Illumina HiSeq 2500. TCR library preparation used molecular barcoding, with unique molecular identifiers applied to normalize quantification of the TCRbeta repertoire. TCRdb ran its own pipeline on the public reads, namely fastp trimming at Q25 and MiXCR clone calling, and kept in-frame beta chains. Rows with a matching CDR3 protein are joined into one entry that keeps the most common DNA and genes. This sample is represented by roughly 100,000 distinct CDR3 sequences; 7.5% to 9.5% of them were singletons. Jointly, the top ten make up about a sixth of the sample. The sample's treatment or condition label is to be understood as: allogeneic hematopoietic cell transplantation with graft depleted of TCRalphabeta T cells and CD19 B cells. Transplant recipients were children who received TCRalphabeta/CD19-depleted allogeneic hematopoietic cell grafts.

CDR1 LNHNV and CDR2 YYDKDF are derived from the germline V gene (reference sequence). The germline V end is reduced by 2 bases and the J end by 6 bases; junction bases left unmatched: 6. Its CDR3 holds 15 amino acids, cysteine through phenylalanine. Only the CDR3 portion is preserved as DNA: 45 bases, with reading frame beginning at the first base. This specimen belongs to a study of T-cell reconstitution after alpha-beta-depleted transplantation in children (dated by TCRdb to 2016 to 2017). Looking at the study overall: Using TCR repertoire profiling, the study followed T-cell immune reconstitution in a quantitative way in children after TCRalphabeta/CD19-depleted allogeneic hematopoietic cell transplantation. Broad study findings and their caveats: Hyperexpanded clone frequencies declined over subsequent months; after one year, T-cell counts and TCRbeta diversity were mostly attributed to newly produced T cells. The apparently early recovery of alphabetaT-cell counts about two months after transplant reportedly depended on only several hundred rapidly expanded clones that came from non-depleted graft cells. In some patients, the high TCRbeta diversity seen at day 60 was put down to recipient T cells and intrathymic progenitors that had survived conditioning.

This receptor was identified in a boy aged 2 to 10 with acute lymphoblastic leukemia, due to receive a stem cell transplant. The rearrangement combines TRBV15 with TRBJ2-4, with 8 central nucleotides matching TRBD1. This material consisted of PBMCs, taken before TCRalphabeta/CD19-depleted stem cell transplant. At the DNA level, the sequence is TGTGCCACCAGCAGAACTAGACAGGGGTTAAACATTCAGTACTTC. It encodes CATSRTRQGLNIQYF.